This T cell receptor (beta chain) is from a study of T cell responses to AZD1222 COVID-19 vaccine. Findings and limits, study-wide: A rise in Spike-specific TCR breadth and depth followed two AZD1222 doses. Most donors were white British, females outnumbered males, and clonal diversity was possibly underestimated.

This clone was picked up one time. Antigen unknown. Some clones are missing from TCRdb's copy, which holds only in-frame ones; the method was immunoSEQ multiplex PCR. The sample shows approximately 94,000 clones, roughly 86% of them seen only once. V was shortened by 0 bases and J by 8 bases, with 11 bases between the two germline ends. The CDR3 loop spans 14 amino acids. CDR1 and CDR2 from the germline V gene are SGHNT and YENEEA. This chain joins TRBV11-3 and TRBJ2-1, with D perhaps matching TRBD2 (5 bases). Source: peripheral blood, taken on day 0 of MenACWY control vaccination. This TCR derives from an adult in good health. CDR3 sequence: CASSLDPRADEQFF. CDR3 coding DNA: TGTGCCAGCAGCTTAGATCCGCGGGCGGATGAGCAGTTCTTC.